This T cell receptor (beta chain) was observed in a study of tumor-infiltrating lymphocytes in oesophageal squamous cell carcinoma. TCRdb reprocessed the PCR reads via MiXCR and lists one record per CDR3 protein. Altogether over 14,000 distinct CDR3 sequences are present, roughly 47% being singletons, with the ten largest covering about 45%. CDR3 length equals 13 residues. Germline V gene data show CDR1 as SGHVS and CDR2 as FNYEAQ. Sequences were obtained from blood. This chain uses TRBV7-6 with TRBJ2-7; no clear D gene. The DNA matches TRBJ2-1 better at its end, which makes the J call doubtful. The receptor comes from a male donor with esophageal squamous cell carcinoma. CDR3 nucleotide sequence: TGTGCCAGCAGCCATCCTAGGGTAGGTGAGCAGTTCTTC. It is translated as CASSHPRVGEQFF.